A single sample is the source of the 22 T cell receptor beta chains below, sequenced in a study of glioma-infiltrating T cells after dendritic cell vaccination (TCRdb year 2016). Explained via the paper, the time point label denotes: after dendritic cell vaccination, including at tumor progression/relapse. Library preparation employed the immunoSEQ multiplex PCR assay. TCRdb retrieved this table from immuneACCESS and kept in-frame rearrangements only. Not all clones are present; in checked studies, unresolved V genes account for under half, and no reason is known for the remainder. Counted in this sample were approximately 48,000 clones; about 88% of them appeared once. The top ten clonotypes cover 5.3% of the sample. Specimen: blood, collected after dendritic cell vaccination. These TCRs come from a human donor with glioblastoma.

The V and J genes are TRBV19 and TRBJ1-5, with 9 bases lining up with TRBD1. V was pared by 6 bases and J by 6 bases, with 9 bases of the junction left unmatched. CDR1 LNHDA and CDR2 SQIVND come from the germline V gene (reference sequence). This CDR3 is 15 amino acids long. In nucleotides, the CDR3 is TGTGCCAGTAGGAGAGGGACAGGGCTTTTTCAGCCCCAGCATTTT. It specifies CASRRGTGLFQPQHF.

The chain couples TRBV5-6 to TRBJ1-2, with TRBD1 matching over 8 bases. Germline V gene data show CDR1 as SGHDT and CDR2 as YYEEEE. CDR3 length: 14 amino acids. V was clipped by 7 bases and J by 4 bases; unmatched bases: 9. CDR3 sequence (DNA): TGTGCCAGCCAGAAATCAGGGGGCCCCTATGGCTACACCTTC. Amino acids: CASQKSGGPYGYTF.

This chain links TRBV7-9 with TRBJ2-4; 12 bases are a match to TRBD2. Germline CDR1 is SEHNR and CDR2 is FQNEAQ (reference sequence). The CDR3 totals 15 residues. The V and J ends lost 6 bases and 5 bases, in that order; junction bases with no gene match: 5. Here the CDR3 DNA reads TGTGCCAGCAGTCGACTAGCGGGGGACCAAAACATTCAGTACTTC. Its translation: CASSRLAGDQNIQYF.

CDR3 amino acids: CASSLMVGGLNTEAFF. The CDR3 DNA sequence: TGTGCCAGCAGCCTCATGGTTGGCGGCCTAAACACTGAAGCTTTCTTT. V and J are TRBV4-2 and TRBJ1-1; no reliable D call. V gave up 4 bases and J gave up 2 bases, with 17 bases separating them. The CDR3 length is 16 residues. Per germline, CDR1 LGHNA and CDR2 YNFKEQ.

CDR3 in DNA: TGTGCCAGCGGGGAGTCGACTAGCGGGAGCTACAATGAGCAGTTCTTC. Translation: CASGESTSGSYNEQFF. The J gene is TRBJ2-1, the V gene TRBV9; TRBD2 agrees at 12 bases. This CDR3 is built from 16 residues. Germline V gene data show CDR1 as SGDLS and CDR2 as YYNGEE. V gave up 7 bases and J gave up 3 bases; unmatched junction bases: 8.

The CDR3 DNA reads TGTGCCAGCAGCGCGGGACAGAGACCCTACGAGCAGTACTTC. It codes for CASSAGQRPYEQYF. The chain couples TRBV7-9 to TRBJ2-7, with a weak D call TRBD1 (7 bases). Germline V gene data show CDR1 as SEHNR and CDR2 as FQNEAQ (reference sequence). V lost 5 bases, J lost 2 bases, and 13 bases lay in between. The CDR3 totals 14 residues.

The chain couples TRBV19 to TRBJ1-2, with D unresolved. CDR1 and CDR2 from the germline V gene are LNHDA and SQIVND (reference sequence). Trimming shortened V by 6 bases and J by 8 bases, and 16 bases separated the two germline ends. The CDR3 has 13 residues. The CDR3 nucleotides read TGTGCCAGTAGCTTGACGTTTTGGGAGGGCTACACCTTC. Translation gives CASSLTFWEGYTF.

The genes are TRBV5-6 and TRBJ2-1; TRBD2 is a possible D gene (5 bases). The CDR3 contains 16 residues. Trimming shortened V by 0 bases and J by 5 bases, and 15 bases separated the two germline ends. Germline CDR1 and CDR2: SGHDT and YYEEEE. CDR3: CASSLAALARDNEQFF. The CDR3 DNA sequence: TGTGCCAGCAGCTTGGCGGCGTTAGCGCGGGACAATGAGCAGTTCTTC.

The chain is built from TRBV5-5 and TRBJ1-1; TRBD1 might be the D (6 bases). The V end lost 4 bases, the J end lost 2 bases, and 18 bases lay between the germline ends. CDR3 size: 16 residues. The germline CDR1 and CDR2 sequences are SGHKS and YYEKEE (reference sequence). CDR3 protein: CASSTFGQQQNTEAFF. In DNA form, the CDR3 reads TGTGCCAGCAGCACGTTCGGACAGCAACAAAACACTGAAGCTTTCTTT.

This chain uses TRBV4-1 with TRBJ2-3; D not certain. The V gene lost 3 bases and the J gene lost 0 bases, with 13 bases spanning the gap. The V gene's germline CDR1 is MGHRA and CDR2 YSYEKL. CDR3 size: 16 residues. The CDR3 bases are TGCGCCAGCAGCCAGCTCGCGGCGGCTAGCACAGATACGCAGTATTTT. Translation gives CASSQLAAASTDTQYF.

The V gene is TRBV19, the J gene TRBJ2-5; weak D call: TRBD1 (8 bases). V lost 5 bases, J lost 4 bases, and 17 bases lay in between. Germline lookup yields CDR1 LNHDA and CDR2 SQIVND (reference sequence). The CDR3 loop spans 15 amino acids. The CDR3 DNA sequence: TGTGCCAGTAGTCCTACAGGGGGGGGAGGAGAGACCCAGTACTTC. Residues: CASSPTGGGGETQYF.

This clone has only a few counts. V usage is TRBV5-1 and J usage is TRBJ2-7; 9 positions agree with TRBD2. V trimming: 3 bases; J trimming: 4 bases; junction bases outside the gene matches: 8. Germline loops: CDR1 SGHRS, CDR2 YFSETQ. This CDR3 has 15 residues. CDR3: CASSWTSDSLYEQYF. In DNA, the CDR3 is TGCGCCAGCAGCTGGACTAGCGATTCCCTTTACGAGCAGTACTTC.

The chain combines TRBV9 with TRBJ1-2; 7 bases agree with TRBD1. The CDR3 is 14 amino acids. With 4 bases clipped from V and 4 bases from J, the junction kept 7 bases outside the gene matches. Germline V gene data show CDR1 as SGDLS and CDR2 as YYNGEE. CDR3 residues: CASSPRGQLYGYTF. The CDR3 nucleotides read TGTGCCAGCAGCCCACGGGGACAGCTCTATGGCTACACCTTC.

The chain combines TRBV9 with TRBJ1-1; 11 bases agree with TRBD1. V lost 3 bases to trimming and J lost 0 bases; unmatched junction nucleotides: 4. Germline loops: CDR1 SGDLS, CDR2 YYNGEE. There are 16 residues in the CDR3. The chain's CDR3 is CASSGRTGGMNTEAFF. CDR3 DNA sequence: TGTGCCAGCAGCGGGAGGACAGGGGGCATGAACACTGAAGCTTTCTTT.

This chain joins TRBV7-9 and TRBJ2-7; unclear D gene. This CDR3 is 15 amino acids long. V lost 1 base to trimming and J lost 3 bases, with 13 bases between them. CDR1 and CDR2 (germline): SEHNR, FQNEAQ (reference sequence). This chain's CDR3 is CASSLGDGGDYEQYF. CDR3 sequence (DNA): TGTGCCAGCAGCTTAGGTGACGGCGGAGACTACGAGCAGTACTTC.

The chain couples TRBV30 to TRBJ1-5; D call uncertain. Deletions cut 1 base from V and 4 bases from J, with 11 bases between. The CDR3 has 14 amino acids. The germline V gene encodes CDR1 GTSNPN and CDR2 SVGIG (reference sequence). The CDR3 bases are TGTGCCTGGAGTGGCCAGAACCCGAATCAGCCCCAGCATTTT. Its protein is CAWSGQNPNQPQHF.

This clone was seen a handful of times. DNA of the CDR3: TGTGCCAGCAGTGCAGATTACAATGAGCAGTTCTTC. Translated: CASSADYNEQFF. The chain uses TRBV6-6 and TRBJ2-1; D call uncertain. Looked up from germline, CDR1 is MNHNY and CDR2 is SVGAGI (reference sequence). The CDR3 length is 12 residues. V dropped 5 bases and J dropped 4 bases, with 6 bases sitting between them.

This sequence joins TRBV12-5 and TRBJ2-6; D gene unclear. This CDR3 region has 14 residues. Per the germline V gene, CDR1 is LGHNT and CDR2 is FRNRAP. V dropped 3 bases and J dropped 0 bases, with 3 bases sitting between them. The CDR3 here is CASGFSSGANVLTF. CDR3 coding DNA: TGTGCTAGTGGTTTTAGCTCTGGGGCCAACGTCCTGACTTTC. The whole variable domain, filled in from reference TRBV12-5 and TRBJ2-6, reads DARVTQTPRHKVTEMGQEVTMRCQPILGHNTVFWYRQTMMQGLELLAYFRNRAPLDDSGMPKDRFSAEMPDATLATLKIQPSEPRDSAVYFCASGFSSGANVLTFGAGSRLTVL.

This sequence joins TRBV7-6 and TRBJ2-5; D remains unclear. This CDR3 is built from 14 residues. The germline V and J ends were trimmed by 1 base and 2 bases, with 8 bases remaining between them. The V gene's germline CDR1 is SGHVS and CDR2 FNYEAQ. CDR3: CASSLGQNQETQYF. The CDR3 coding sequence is TGTGCCAGCAGCTTAGGGCAGAATCAAGAGACCCAGTACTTC.

For the CDR3, the DNA is TGTGCCAGCAGCCGAGAGACGGGAGGAGGCACAGATACGCAGTATTTT. Protein product: CASSRETGGGTDTQYF. The chain employs TRBV14 and TRBJ2-3, with 7 bases that match TRBD2. The V segment lost 4 bases and the J segment 1 base; nucleotides outside the gene matches: 8. The CDR3 contains 16 residues. CDR1 and CDR2 from the germline V gene are SGHDN and FVKESK.

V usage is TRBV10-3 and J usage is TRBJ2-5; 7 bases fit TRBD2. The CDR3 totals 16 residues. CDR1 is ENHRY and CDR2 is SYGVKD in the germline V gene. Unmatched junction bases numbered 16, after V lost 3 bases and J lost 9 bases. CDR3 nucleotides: TGTGCCATCAGTGACCCCGGGTTCTCTGCGGGAGCCCCCCAGTACTTC. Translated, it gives CAISDPGFSAGAPQYF.

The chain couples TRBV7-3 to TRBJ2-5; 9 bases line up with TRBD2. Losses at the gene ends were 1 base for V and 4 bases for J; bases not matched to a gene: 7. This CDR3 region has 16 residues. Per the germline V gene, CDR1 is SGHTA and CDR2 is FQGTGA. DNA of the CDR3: TGTGCCAGCAGCTTAATCCCCGGGACTAGCAGAGAGACCCAGTACTTC. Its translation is CASSLIPGTSRETQYF.